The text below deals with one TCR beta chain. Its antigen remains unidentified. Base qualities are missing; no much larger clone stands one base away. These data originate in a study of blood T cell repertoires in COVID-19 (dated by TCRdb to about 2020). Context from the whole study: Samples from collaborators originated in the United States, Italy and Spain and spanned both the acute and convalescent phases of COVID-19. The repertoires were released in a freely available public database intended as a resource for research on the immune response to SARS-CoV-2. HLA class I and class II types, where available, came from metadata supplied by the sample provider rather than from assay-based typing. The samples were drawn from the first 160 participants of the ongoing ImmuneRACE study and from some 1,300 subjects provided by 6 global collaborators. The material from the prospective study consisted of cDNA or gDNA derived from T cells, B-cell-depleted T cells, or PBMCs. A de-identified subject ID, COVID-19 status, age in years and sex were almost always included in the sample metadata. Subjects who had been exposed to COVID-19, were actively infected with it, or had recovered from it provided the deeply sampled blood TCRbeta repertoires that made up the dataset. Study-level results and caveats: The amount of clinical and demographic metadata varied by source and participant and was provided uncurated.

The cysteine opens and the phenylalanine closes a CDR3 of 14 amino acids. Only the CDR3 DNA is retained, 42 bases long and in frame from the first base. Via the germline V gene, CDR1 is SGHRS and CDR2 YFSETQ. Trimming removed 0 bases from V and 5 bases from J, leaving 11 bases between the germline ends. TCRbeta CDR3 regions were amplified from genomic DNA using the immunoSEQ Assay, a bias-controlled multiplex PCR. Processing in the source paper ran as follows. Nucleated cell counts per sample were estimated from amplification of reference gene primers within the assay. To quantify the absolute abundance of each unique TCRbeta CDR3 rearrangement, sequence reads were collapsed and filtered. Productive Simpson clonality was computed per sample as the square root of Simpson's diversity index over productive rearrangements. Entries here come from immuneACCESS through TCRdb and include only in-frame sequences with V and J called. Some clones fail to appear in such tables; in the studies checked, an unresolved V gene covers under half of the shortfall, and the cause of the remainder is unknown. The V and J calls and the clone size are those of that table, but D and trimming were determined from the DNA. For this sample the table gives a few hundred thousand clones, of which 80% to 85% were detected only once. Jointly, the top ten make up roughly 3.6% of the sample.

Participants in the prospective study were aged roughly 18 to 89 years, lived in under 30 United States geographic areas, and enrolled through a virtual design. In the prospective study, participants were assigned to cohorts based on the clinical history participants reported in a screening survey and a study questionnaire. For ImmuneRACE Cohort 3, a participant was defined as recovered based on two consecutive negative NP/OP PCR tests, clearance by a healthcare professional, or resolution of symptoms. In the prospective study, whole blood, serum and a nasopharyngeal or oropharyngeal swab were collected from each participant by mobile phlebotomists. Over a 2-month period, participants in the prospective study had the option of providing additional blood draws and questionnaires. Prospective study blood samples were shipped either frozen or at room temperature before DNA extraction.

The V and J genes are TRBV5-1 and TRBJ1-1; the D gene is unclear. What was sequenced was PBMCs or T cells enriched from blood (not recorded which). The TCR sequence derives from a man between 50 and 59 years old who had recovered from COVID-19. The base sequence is TGCGCCAGCAGCTTGGAGTTAGTAAAGACTGAAGCTTTCTTT. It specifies CASSLELVKTEAFF.